These 15 T cell receptor beta chains were sequenced from one sample in a study of T-cell reconstitution after alpha-beta-depleted transplantation in children (dated by TCRdb to the mid-2010s). The library was obtained by PCR. Data came from an Illumina HiSeq 2500. Molecular barcoding was employed in the preparation of TCR libraries, with unique molecular identifiers being used to normalize TCRbeta repertoire quantification. TCRdb passed the public sequencing reads through fastp at Q25 and MiXCR, retaining productive beta sequences. Each CDR3 protein appears once, grouped with its most common genes and DNA. The sample has hundreds of thousands of distinct CDR3 sequences on record, approximately 12% of them singletons. Roughly 2.6% of the sample comes from the top ten. Specimen: PBMCs from the stem cell graft donor, collected from the stem cell graft. The receptors come from a human donor who donated a stem cell graft to a child with acute lymphoblastic leukemia.

This clonotype was detected many times. The genes are TRBV28 and TRBJ2-7; possible D gene TRBD2, 5 bases. V lost 2 bases, J lost 7 bases, and 15 bases lay in between. CDR1 and CDR2 from the germline V gene are MDHEN and SYDVKM. The CDR3 is made up of 14 amino acids. The CDR3 nucleotides are TGTGCCAGCAGTTTAGACGGACTCCGGCCGGAGCAGTACTTC. Protein product: CASSLDGLRPEQYF.

The table lists this clonotype with many counts. The chain carries TRBV6-5 and TRBJ1-1; a possible D gene is TRBD1 (6 bases). The CDR3 loop spans 14 amino acids. V lost 4 bases and J lost 6, with 15 bases in between. Germline V gene sequence: CDR1 MNHEY, CDR2 SVGAGI. The CDR3 sequence is CASSSQQGISEAFF. The DNA of the CDR3 is TGTGCCAGCAGTTCCCAACAGGGAATCTCTGAAGCTTTCTTT.

This clonotype was counted many times. This chain uses TRBV12-3 or TRBV12-4 with TRBJ1-6, with D hard to call. The ends were cut back, 3 bases at V and 9 bases at J, with 6 bases in the middle. This CDR3 has 12 amino acids. Written as DNA, the CDR3 is TGTGCCAGCAGTTTCCCGAGTTCACCCCTCCACTTT. Encoded protein: CASSFPSSPLHF.

The table lists this clonotype with many counts. The DNA of the CDR3 is TGCGCCAGCAGCTCACAGGGGAGCACTGAAGCTTTCTTT. Amino acid sequence: CASSSQGSTEAFF. The chain combines TRBV5-1 with TRBJ1-1, with 7 bases identical to TRBD1. The CDR3 is 13 residues long. Germline V gene data show CDR1 as SGHRS and CDR2 as YFSETQ. Trimming at V came to 3 bases and at J to 4 bases, leaving 3 bases not matched to a gene.

In this sample, this clonotype turned up many times. The J gene is TRBJ2-3, the V gene TRBV7-2; unclear D gene. CDR3 length: 15 amino acids. Trimming took 3 bases from V and 2 from J, leaving 12 bases between them. CDR1 and CDR2 (germline): SGHTA, FQGNSA. The chain's CDR3 is CASSFLPTPTDTQYF. Written as DNA, the CDR3 is TGTGCCAGCAGCTTCTTACCTACGCCCACAGATACGCAGTATTTT.

This clonotype was recorded a few times. The rearrangement links TRBV19 to TRBJ2-3, with 7 bases matching TRBD2. The CDR3 sequence is 16 residues long. Per the germline V gene, CDR1 is LNHDA and CDR2 is SQIVND (reference sequence). V trimming: 3 bases; J trimming: 2 bases; junction bases outside the gene matches: 8. The chain's CDR3 is CASSISWGGYTDTQYF. The CDR3 DNA reads TGTGCCAGTAGTATCAGCTGGGGGGGGTACACAGATACGCAGTATTTT.

This clonotype was detected ten times or more. CDR3 nucleotides: TGTGCCAGCAGTCTCTACCCGGTCCGGGGGGCACGCTACGAGCAGTACTTC. Translation: CASSLYPVRGARYEQYF. The rearrangement uses TRBV6-1 and TRBJ2-7; D may be TRBD2 (7 bases). Germline CDR1 and CDR2: MNHNS and SASEGT. The ends were cut back, 5 bases at V and 3 bases at J, with 23 bases in the middle. The CDR3 totals 17 residues.

This clonotype was seen repeatedly, ten times or more. The rearrangement uses TRBV4-3 and TRBJ2-1; D gene ambiguous. In germline, CDR1 is LGHNA, CDR2 YSLEER. Trimming left V 0 bases short and J 0 bases short, with 9 bases between. The CDR3 loop spans 16 amino acids. The CDR3 DNA is TGCGCCAGCAGCCAAGATCCGCCCCGCTCCTACAATGAGCAGTTCTTC. The encoded protein is CASSQDPPRSYNEQFF.

This clonotype occurred many times. This chain joins TRBV5-6 and TRBJ2-5, with 8 bases fitting TRBD1. CDR1 is SGHDT and CDR2 is YYEEEE in the germline V gene. This CDR3 region has 15 residues. With 4 bases clipped from V and 4 bases from J, the junction kept 9 bases outside the gene matches. In nucleotides, the CDR3 is TGTGCCAGCAGCGGTGACAGGGGAATCAGAGAGACCCAGTACTTC. Translating gives CASSGDRGIRETQYF.

Many counts were recorded for this clonotype. The rearrangement joins TRBV29-1 to TRBJ1-2, with 9 bases lining up with TRBD1. Germline loops: CDR1 SQVTM, CDR2 ANQGSEA. The CDR3 is 14 amino acids. Trimming removed 6 bases from V and 6 bases from J; junction bases left unmatched: 11. CDR3 region: CSVGTGGASHGYTF. The CDR3 nucleotides are TGCAGCGTAGGAACAGGGGGCGCGAGTCATGGCTACACCTTC.

Ten or more counts support this clonotype. The rearrangement uses TRBV20-1 and TRBJ2-1, with 7 positions matching TRBD2. This CDR3 has 13 amino acids. Germline V gene sequence: CDR1 DFQATT, CDR2 SNEGSKA (reference sequence). The V gene end was trimmed by 3 bases and the J gene end by 8 bases; junction bases not matched to a gene: 7. The CDR3 nucleotides read TGCAGTGCTAGTTTCAGCGGGGCCCATGAGCAGTTCTTC. It specifies CSASFSGAHEQFF.

Many counts were recorded for this clonotype. The gene calls are TRBV7-2 and TRBJ2-7, with D perhaps TRBD1 or TRBD2 (5 bases each). Germline CDR1 and CDR2: SGHTA and FQGNSA. The CDR3 totals 13 residues. The V end lost 2 bases, the J end lost 2 bases, and 7 bases lay between the germline ends. The CDR3 DNA reads as TGTGCCAGCAGCTTACCGGGGCCCTACGAGCAGTACTTC. It yields the protein CASSLPGPYEQYF.

This clonotype was seen ten or more times. The chain uses TRBV7-2 and TRBJ2-1; D is unclear. This CDR3 spans 13 amino acids. Germline V gene sequence: CDR1 SGHTA, CDR2 FQGNSA. Trimming left V 5 bases short and J 3 bases short, with 8 bases between. CDR3 in DNA: TGTGCCAGCAGCCCGACTGTCTACAATGAGCAGTTCTTC. Residues: CASSPTVYNEQFF.

This clonotype showed up many times. V is TRBV6-6 and J is TRBJ2-1; 7 bases line up with TRBD2. The CDR3 is 13 residues long. J gave up 8 bases and V 6 bases, and 7 bases lay outside the gene matches. The germline V gene encodes CDR1 MNHNY and CDR2 SVGAGI (reference sequence). The CDR3, as DNA: TGTGCCAGCAGGGAGACTAGCACCTATGAGCAGTTCTTC. Residues: CASRETSTYEQFF.

There are many counts of this clonotype. The chain employs TRBV7-6 and TRBJ2-6, with unresolved D. Germline assignment: CDR1 SGHVS and CDR2 FNYEAQ. CDR3 length: 17 residues. The V and J ends lost 1 base and 4 bases respectively, with 14 bases between them. CDR3 sequence (DNA): TGTGCCAGCAGCTTAGGGCCCCGTCTGAGGGGGGCCAACGTCCTGACTTTC. It translates to CASSLGPRLRGANVLTF.